The subject of this entry is one TCR beta chain. Its antigen is as yet unknown. Profiling that covered TCR beta VDJ and CDR3 relied on genomic DNA as its template. TCRdb reprocessed the reads via MiXCR and lists one record per CDR3 protein. The sample records 310,000 or so distinct CDR3 sequences, around three fifths being singletons. This specimen comes from a study of CD8+CD57+ T cells in acquired aplastic anemia. Overall study findings and caveats: The number of CD8+ CDR3 sequences shared by patients and controls was twenty-nine.

It was patients with CD8+CD57+ cell expansion by flow cytometry who were chosen for sequencing. Germline CDR1 is SGHAT and CDR2 is FQNNGV. J gave up 6 bases and V 0 bases, and 3 bases lay outside the gene matches. This CDR3 has 14 residues. Material for sequencing was sorted CD4+, CD8+, or CD8+CD57+ T cells (not recorded which) from PBMCs. The sequence was obtained from a human donor with aplastic anemia. The chain couples TRBV11-2 to TRBJ2-3, with 7 nucleotides matching TRBD2. This CDR3 reads CASSLERLADTQYF. The CDR3 bases are TGTGCCAGCAGCTTAGAAAGACTAGCCGATACGCAGTATTTT.